Listed below are T cell receptor beta chains from one sample, sequenced in a study of shared clonotypes between healthy human individuals. Generated by immunoSEQ multiplex PCR, the TCRdb table keeps only in-frame clones and is missing some. The sample holds around 700,000 clones; 72% are singletons and the top ten take 1.8%. Sequenced material: memory CD4+ T cells sorted from blood. The receptors here all came from a woman in her thirties in good health. CDR3s include the opening cysteine and the closing phenylalanine or tryptophan. The order of the fields is J gene, D gene, V gene, clone size, CDR3 protein, CDR3 DNA. A D gene is named only where the DNA matches it firmly. Clone size is stated in some rows and not others, as once, few, many or a class when expanded.

TRBJ2-5	-	TRBV29-1	few	CSASGFPQETQYF	TGCAGCGCCTCAGGGTTCCCGCAAGAGACCCAGTACTTC
TRBJ2-7	TRBD1	TRBV11-1	-	CASSLDRGHEQYF	TGTGCCAGCAGCTTAGATAGGGGGCACGAGCAGTACTTC
TRBJ2-7	TRBD2	TRBV19	-	CASTATSGRVHEQYF	TGTGCCAGTACCGCGACTAGCGGGAGGGTGCACGAGCAGTACTTC
TRBJ1-5	TRBD1	TRBV2	-	CASRPGTGNQPQHF	TGTGCCAGCAGACCCGGGACAGGGAATCAGCCCCAGCATTTT
TRBJ2-3	-	TRBV11-2	-	CASSPNSGTDTQYF	TGTGCCAGCAGCCCCAATAGCGGAACAGATACGCAGTATTTT
TRBJ2-7	-	TRBV5-1	-	CASSLGSQAQGGEQYF	TGCGCCAGCAGCTTGGGGTCTCAAGCTCAAGGGGGGGAGCAGTACTTC
TRBJ1-2	TRBD1	TRBV7-9	-	CASSLSAGTGNYGYTF	TGTGCCAGCAGCTTATCCGCCGGGACAGGGAACTATGGCTACACCTTC
TRBJ1-1	TRBD1	TRBV10-2	-	CASSEKGASNTEAFF	TGCGCCAGCAGTGAAAAGGGGGCCTCGAACACTGAAGCTTTCTTT
TRBJ1-5	TRBD1	TRBV6-6	-	CASSYGTQGSNQPQHF	TGTGCCAGCAGTTACGGAACACAGGGGAGCAATCAGCCCCAGCATTTT
TRBJ1-1	-	TRBV25-1	few	CASSEQGTEAFF	TGTGCCAGCAGTGAGCAGGGGACTGAAGCTTTCTTT
TRBJ1-2	TRBD1	TRBV28	few	CASSFPGQGGNYGYTF	TGTGCCAGCAGTTTCCCCGGACAGGGAGGGAACTATGGCTACACCTTC
TRBJ2-5	TRBD2	TRBV16	-	CASSQKGLAGNRWTQYF	TGTGCCAGCAGCCAAAAAGGACTAGCGGGAAACAGGTGGACCCAGTACTTC
TRBJ2-1	-	TRBV5-4	-	CASSLAAGREQFF	TGTGCCAGCAGCTTGGCCGCAGGTAGGGAGCAGTTCTTC
TRBJ2-5	-	TRBV7-9	-	CASSRSWGQQETQYF	TGTGCCAGCAGCCGTAGTTGGGGGCAACAAGAGACCCAGTACTTC
TRBJ1-1	-	TRBV7-8	once	CASSWGTGIGTEAFF	TGTGCCAGCAGCTGGGGGACGGGGATTGGCACTGAAGCTTTCTTT
TRBJ1-4	TRBD1	TRBV29-1	many	CSVVPGGGEKLFF	TGCAGCGTTGTTCCAGGGGGGGGTGAAAAACTGTTTTTT
TRBJ1-2	TRBD1	TRBV5-1	-	CASSLVSGQGNYGYTF	TGCGCCAGCAGCTTGGTATCGGGACAGGGAAACTATGGCTACACCTTC
TRBJ2-1	TRBD2	TRBV14	-	CASSQGVKREIWHNEQFF	TGTGCCAGCAGCCAAGGGGTAAAGCGGGAGATTTGGCACAATGAGCAGTTCTTC
TRBJ1-1	-	TRBV27	-	CASSSTRQTAFF	TGTGCCAGCAGTTCCACAAGGCAGACCGCTTTCTTT
TRBJ1-5	TRBD1	TRBV19	-	CASKPPGQGIFSNQPQHF	TGTGCCAGTAAGCCCCCGGGACAGGGGATCTTTAGCAATCAGCCCCAGCATTTT
TRBJ1-2	-	TRBV9	-	CASSVGRTVLYGYTF	TGTGCCAGCAGCGTTGGTAGGACGGTACTCTATGGCTACACCTTC
TRBJ2-1	TRBD2	TRBV19	-	CASSIGARLAGVNNEQFF	TGTGCCAGTAGTATCGGGGCCCGACTAGCGGGAGTGAATAATGAGCAGTTCTTC
TRBJ2-7	TRBD1	TRBV28	-	CASLNLGQDYEQYF	TGTGCCAGCCTTAACCTGGGACAGGACTACGAGCAGTACTTC